This is a list of T cell receptor beta chains from one sample in a study of HIV-infected patients and healthy controls. TCRdb processed the 5' RACE reads anew with MiXCR; each CDR3 protein has one entry. The sample carries a few thousand distinct CDR3 sequences, approximately 8.2% recorded once. Source: blood, taken during antiretroviral therapy. Receptors were obtained from an adult with HIV infection. Both conserved end residues are part of each CDR3. D genes are given only for firm matches. Clone size appears in some rows only: once, few, many, or a class for an expanded clone.

D gene | J gene | clone size | V gene | CDR3 protein | CDR3 DNA
TRBD1 | TRBJ2-7 | many | TRBV7-2 | CASSLAVGTGYEQYF | TGTGCCAGCAGCTTAGCGGTCGGGACAGGGTACGAGCAGTACTTC
NA | TRBJ2-3 | medium-sized | TRBV12-3/TRBV12-4 | CASTPPGIPTDTQYF | TGTGCCAGCACCCCCCCGGGAATCCCCACAGATACGCAGTATTTT
NA | TRBJ2-7 | many | TRBV15 | CATSRVWGTSSYEQYF | TGTGCCACCAGCAGAGTGTGGGGAACGAGCTCCTACGAGCAGTACTTC
NA | TRBJ2-7 | large | TRBV4-2 | CASSQEGARTYEQYF | TGTGCCAGCAGCCAAGAGGGGGCTCGGACCTACGAGCAGTACTTC
NA | TRBJ1-2 | medium-sized | TRBV12-3/TRBV12-4 | CASSVQDLNYGYTF | TGTGCCAGCAGTGTGCAGGACCTAAACTATGGCTACACCTTC
NA | TRBJ1-3 | many | TRBV7-2 | CASSLDPGTSGNTIYF | TGTGCCAGCAGCTTAGATCCAGGGACTTCTGGAAACACCATATATTTT
NA | TRBJ2-5 | medium-sized | TRBV7-2 | CASSRPAGPETQYF | TGTGCCAGCAGCCGGCCAGCGGGCCCAGAGACCCAGTACTTC
NA | TRBJ1-1 | few | TRBV5-1 | CASSLAFGNTEAFF | TGCGCCAGCAGCTTGGCATTTGGGAACACTGAAGCTTTCTTT
NA | TRBJ1-5 | NA | TRBV19 | CASSPGSYPGQPQHF | TGTGCCAGTAGCCCCGGATCCTACCCGGGTCAGCCCCAGCATTTT
TRBD1 | TRBJ1-2 | few | TRBV7-9 | CASRETGTESYGYTF | TGTGCCAGCAGGGAGACCGGGACAGAAAGCTATGGCTACACCTTC
TRBD1 | TRBJ1-2 | few | TRBV4-3 | CASSQDGPGQGVGGYTF | TGCGCCAGCAGCCAAGACGGACCGGGACAGGGGGTCGGTGGCTACACCTTC
NA | TRBJ2-2 | NA | TRBV25-1 | CASSGVSTGELFF | TGTGCCAGCAGTGGGGTCTCCACCGGGGAGCTGTTTTTT
TRBD1 | TRBJ1-6 | many | TRBV7-2 | CASSPPGQGWEDSPLHF | TGTGCCAGCAGCCCGCCGGGACAGGGTTGGGAGGATTCACCCCTCCACTTT